This TCR beta chain is drawn from a study of CXCR3-negative and CXCR3-positive naive CD8 T cells. Study results and limitations: TRB CDR3s of CXCR3-positive naive cells were more hydrophobic than those of CXCR3-negative naive cells.

Germline V CDR1 and CDR2: SQVTM, ANQGSEA. CDR3 size: 15 residues. Points on this clonotype: Its target is not known.

Researchers prepared the TRB cDNA libraries using 5' RACE with UMI labels. Using the 5' RACE reads, TCRdb records one entry per CDR3 protein without DNA. The listing contains 150,000 to 180,000 distinct CDR3 sequences. The V call is TRBV29-1, the J call TRBJ2-5; TCRdb's assignment of TRBD2 cannot be checked, as there is no DNA. Sequencing input: naive CXCR3+ CD8+ T cells from blood. Indicated subset: CD45RO-CCR7+CD27+CD95- naive CD8+ T cells expressing CXCR3 (TNR3+). The TCR originated in a human donor in good health. Some clones in this sample may be carry-over from other donors' samples. The CDR3 here is CSVDGLAGGEETQYF.